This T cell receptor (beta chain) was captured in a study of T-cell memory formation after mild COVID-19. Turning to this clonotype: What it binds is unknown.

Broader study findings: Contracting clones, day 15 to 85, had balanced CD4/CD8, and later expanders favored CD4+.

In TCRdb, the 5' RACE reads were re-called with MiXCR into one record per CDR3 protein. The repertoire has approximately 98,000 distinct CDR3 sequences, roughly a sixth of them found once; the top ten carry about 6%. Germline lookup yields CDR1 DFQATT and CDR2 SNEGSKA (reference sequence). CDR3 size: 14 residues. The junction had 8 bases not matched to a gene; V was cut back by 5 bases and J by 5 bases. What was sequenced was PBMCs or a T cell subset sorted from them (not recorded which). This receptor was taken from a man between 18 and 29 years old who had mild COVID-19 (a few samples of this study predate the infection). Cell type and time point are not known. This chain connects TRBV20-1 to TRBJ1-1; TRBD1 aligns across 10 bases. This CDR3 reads CSAPRQGAITEAFF. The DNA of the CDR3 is TGCAGTGCTCCTCGACAGGGGGCGATTACTGAAGCTTTCTTT.